Listed here are 23 T cell receptor beta chains from one sample, sequenced in a study of CD4 T cells in relation to SARS-CoV-2 and coronaviruses. Profiling relied on immunoSEQ multiplex PCR, and the TCRdb table lists in-frame clones only, not all of them. Among 20,000 to 25,000 clones listed, around 74% were seen once. Their cognate antigens are unknown. The unexposed donors gave CD4+ T cells in 2011-2018, prior to COVID-19. After more than eight days of culture, CD4+ T cells were isolated. The specimen was CD4+ T cells from PBMCs, cultured in vitro. All receptors derive from a human donor in good health.

The chain has TRBV3-1 (or the pseudogene TRBV3-2) and TRBJ2-5; either TRBD1 or TRBD2 may fit D (5 bases each). Germline loops: CDR1 LGHDT, CDR2 YNNKEL (reference sequence). V lost 4 bases to trimming and J lost 1 base, with 10 bases between them. The length of the CDR3 is 14 residues. As DNA, the CDR3 is TGTGCCAGCAGCCGTTCCGGGACCCAAGAGACCCAGTACTTC. It codes for CASSRSGTQETQYF.

V is TRBV5-1 and J is TRBJ2-1; D is undetermined. CDR3 length: 14 amino acids. With 4 bases removed from V and 2 bases from J, the gap between germline ends came to 10 bases. Per germline, CDR1 SGHRS and CDR2 YFSETQ. The CDR3 nucleotides are TGCGCCAGCAGCCCCGACGGCCCCTACAATGAGCAGTTCTTC. Its protein is CASSPDGPYNEQFF.

The count of this clone is one. The chain is built from TRBV14 and TRBJ1-2; no definite D call. The CDR3 has 14 amino acids. From germline, CDR1 is SGHDN and CDR2 FVKESK. The V gene lost 1 base and the J gene lost 4 bases, with 10 bases spanning the gap. The CDR3 spells CASSQVQGAYGYTF. The CDR3 DNA reads TGTGCCAGCAGCCAAGTACAAGGTGCCTATGGCTACACCTTC.

The chain is built from TRBV7-3 and TRBJ2-1, with TRBD1 matching 10 bases. The CDR3 consists of 15 residues. Trimming cost V 1 base and J 6 bases; bases outside gene matches: 3. Germline V lookup: CDR1 SGHTA, CDR2 FQGTGA. CDR3 protein: CASSLMGQGTNEQFF. The CDR3 coding sequence is TGTGCCAGCAGCTTAATGGGACAGGGGACCAATGAGCAGTTCTTC.

The V and J genes are TRBV5-1 and TRBJ1-4, with 7 bases lining up with TRBD1. The V gene end was trimmed by 4 bases and the J gene end by 3 bases; junction bases not matched to a gene: 9. The germline V gene has CDR1 SGHRS and CDR2 YFSETQ. CDR3 length: 16 amino acids. The CDR3 loop reads CASSRNRQGSNEKLFF. Written as DNA, the CDR3 is TGCGCCAGCAGCCGAAATCGACAGGGCTCTAATGAAAAACTGTTTTTT.

The J gene is TRBJ2-1, the V gene TRBV4-1, with 12 positions matching TRBD2. V lost 2 bases and J lost 7; bases outside the gene matches: 3. Germline V lookup: CDR1 MGHRA, CDR2 YSYEKL. This CDR3 has 15 amino acids. The CDR3, as DNA: TGCGCCAGCAGCCAAAGACTAGCGGGAGCAAATGAGCAGTTCTTC. This codes for CASSQRLAGANEQFF.

The V and J genes are TRBV5-4 and TRBJ2-1; the match to TRBD2 covers 11 bases. This CDR3 spans 17 amino acids. CDR1 and CDR2 from the germline V gene are SGHNT and YYREEE (reference sequence). V lost 0 bases, J lost 2 bases, and 4 bases stayed unmatched. CDR3 DNA: TGTGCCAGCAGCTTGGGGGGACTAGCGGAGCCCTACAATGAGCAGTTCTTC. This translates into CASSLGGLAEPYNEQFF.

This rearrangement joins TRBV5-4 to TRBJ1-1; the D is unclear. V was pared by 1 base and J by 6 bases, with 10 bases between. From germline, CDR1 is SGHNT and CDR2 YYREEE (reference sequence). The CDR3 is made up of 13 amino acids. The CDR3 nucleotides read TGTGCCAGCAGCTTGACAAACAAGGCTGAAGCTTTCTTT. Its translation: CASSLTNKAEAFF.

This clone was detected a few times. V is TRBV19 and J is TRBJ2-3, with D possibly matching TRBD2 (5 bases). V was cut by 9 bases and J by 0 bases, with 16 bases left in between. Germline V gene data show CDR1 as LNHDA and CDR2 as SQIVND (reference sequence). The CDR3 contains 15 residues. The CDR3 sequence is CASRQDRGSTDTQYF. CDR3 bases: TGTGCCAGCCGCCAGGACCGAGGGAGCACAGATACGCAGTATTTT.

This chain uses TRBV5-6 with TRBJ2-7; TRBD1 matches 8 bases. V was pared by 0 bases and J by 2 bases, with 10 bases of the junction left unmatched. CDR1 SGHDT and CDR2 YYEEEE come from the germline V gene. The CDR3 extends over 17 amino acids. The CDR3, as DNA: TGTGCCAGCAGCTTGGGGGCGTGGGGACAGGTAACCTACGAGCAGTACTTC. It specifies CASSLGAWGQVTYEQYF.

The chain recombines TRBV6-5 with TRBJ1-1; no clear D gene. The V and J ends lost 0 bases and 6 bases respectively, with 8 bases between them. The CDR3 is 13 amino acids. CDR1 MNHEY and CDR2 SVGAGI come from the germline V gene. CDR3 sequence: CASSYSREAEAFF. The DNA of the CDR3 is TGTGCCAGCAGTTACTCGCGGGAGGCTGAAGCTTTCTTT.

The chain links TRBV5-1 to TRBJ2-2, with D perhaps TRBD1 (7 bases). Trimming stripped 0 bases from V and 5 bases from J, with 14 bases between. The CDR3 is 16 residues long. The V gene's germline CDR1 is SGHRS and CDR2 YFSETQ. The CDR3 sequence: CASSLVPQGRTGELFF. CDR3 coding DNA: TGCGCCAGCAGCTTGGTGCCACAGGGGAGGACCGGGGAGCTGTTTTTT.

The gene calls are TRBV2 and TRBJ1-4; D call uncertain. This CDR3 region has 11 residues. V lost 5 bases and J 8 bases, leaving 6 bases between the germline ends. Germline CDR1 SNHLY, CDR2 FYNNEI. The CDR3 nucleotides read TGTGCCAGCAGTTGGCGGGAAAAACTGTTTTTT. This translates into CASSWREKLFF.

The V and J genes are TRBV10-3 and TRBJ2-7; 12 bases match TRBD1. Looked up from germline, CDR1 is ENHRY and CDR2 is SYGVKD. Trimming at V came to 3 bases and at J to 4 bases, leaving 4 bases not matched to a gene. This CDR3 is built from 15 residues. The CDR3 nucleotides read TGTGCCATCAGTGATTGGGACAGGGGGCGGTACGAGCAGTACTTC. Its protein is CAISDWDRGRYEQYF.

J is TRBJ2-1 and V is TRBV5-6; maybe TRBD1 (6 bases). The CDR3 has 16 amino acids. V shed 4 bases and J shed 4 bases, with 18 bases lying between them. Germline-derived CDR1 and CDR2 are SGHDT and YYEEEE. CDR3 protein: CASSPGSGTTYNEQFF. DNA for the CDR3: TGTGCCAGCAGCCCCGGTTCCGGGACAACGTACAATGAGCAGTTCTTC. Using reference TRBV5-6 and TRBJ2-1 for the parts outside the CDR3, the full variable domain is DAGVTQSPTHLIKTRGQQVTLRCSPKSGHDTVSWYQQALGQGPQFIFQYYEEEERQRGNFPDRFSGHQFPNYSSELNVNALLLGDSALYLCASSPGSGTTYNEQFFGPGTRLTVL.

The chain recombines TRBV27 with TRBJ1-5; D might be TRBD1 (5 bases). From germline, CDR1 is MNHEY and CDR2 SMNVEV (reference sequence). V was cut by 4 bases and J by 4 bases, with 14 bases left in between. This CDR3 has 15 residues. CDR3 coding DNA: TGTGCCAGCAGTTCAGCACAGGCGTTAAATCAGCCCCAGCATTTT. Translated: CASSSAQALNQPQHF.

CDR3 sequence: CASSLQGVGTQYF. CDR3 DNA: TGTGCCAGCAGTTTACAAGGGGTGGGGACCCAGTACTTC. The genes are TRBV27 and TRBJ2-5, with D possibly TRBD1 on 5 matching bases. The germline V and J ends were trimmed by 2 bases and 7 bases, with 11 bases remaining between them. The CDR3 extends over 13 amino acids. CDR1 is MNHEY, CDR2 SMNVEV, per germline (reference sequence).

V is TRBV4-1 and J is TRBJ1-6; D unresolved. The CDR3 has 15 residues. V lost 1 base, J lost 6 bases, and 10 bases lay in between. Germline V CDR1 and CDR2: MGHRA, YSYEKL. The CDR3 reads CASSQVPGINSPLHF. The CDR3, as DNA: TGCGCCAGCAGCCAAGTTCCCGGTATTAATTCACCCCTCCACTTT.

The gene calls are TRBV11-3 and TRBJ2-1, with 9 bases fitting TRBD2. The trim removed 5 bases at V and 8 bases at J, leaving 13 bases unmatched. The CDR3 length is 16 residues. Germline assignment: CDR1 SGHNT and CDR2 YENEEA. The CDR3 loop reads CASSLGGSGSLDEQFF. As DNA, the CDR3 is TGTGCCAGCAGCCTAGGAGGTAGCGGGAGCCTGGATGAGCAGTTCTTC.

Worth noting for this clone: A read error may account for a junction end that differs from germline. The V call is TRBV3-1 (or the pseudogene TRBV3-2), the J call TRBJ2-1, with a tentative D call TRBD2 (5 bases). The length of the CDR3 is 14 residues. Germline CDR1 and CDR2: LGHDT and YNNKEL (reference sequence). CDR3 in amino acids: CASRQEGVYNEQFF. The DNA for the CDR3 is TGTGCCAGCCGCCAAGAGGGAGTCTACAATGAGCAGTTCTTC.

The rearrangement uses TRBV15 and TRBJ1-1; a weak D match, TRBD1 (5 bases). In germline, CDR1 is LNHNV, CDR2 YYDKDF (reference sequence). The CDR3 has 17 residues. With 0 bases removed from V and 0 bases from J, the gap between germline ends came to 14 bases. The CDR3 sequence: CATSRDAELGLNTEAFF. The CDR3 DNA is TGTGCCACCAGCAGAGATGCAGAGTTGGGACTGAACACTGAAGCTTTCTTT.

The chain couples TRBV6-5 to TRBJ1-4; a possible D gene is TRBD1 (5 bases). V lost 5 bases and J 13 bases, leaving 23 bases between the germline ends. The CDR3 is made up of 15 amino acids. Germline CDR1 and CDR2: MNHEY and SVGAGI. The CDR3 is CASSKSQSGPGRLFF. CDR3 sequence (DNA): TGTGCCAGCAGTAAATCTCAATCGGGACCGGGTAGACTGTTTTTT.

The chain couples TRBV6-5 to TRBJ1-1, with a tentative D call TRBD1 (6 bases). Germline CDR1 and CDR2: MNHEY and SVGAGI. This CDR3 has 14 residues. Trimming took off 8 bases at V and 0 bases at J, with 13 bases between the two ends. CDR3 nucleotides: TGTGCCAGCGTGACAGGACTCATGAACACTGAAGCTTTCTTT. Residues: CASVTGLMNTEAFF.